This entry features one T cell receptor beta chain sequence. Its antigen remains unidentified. The V and J ends lost 4 bases and 4 bases, in that order; junction bases with no gene match: 10. The CDR3 runs to 15 residues. Looked up from germline, CDR1 is DFQATT and CDR2 is SNEGSKA (reference sequence). Reverse transcription of about 0.45 to 1 ug RNA was performed with random hexamers. From the immunoSEQ multiplex PCR reads, TCRdb called clonotypes with MiXCR, one entry per CDR3 protein. The table includes 95,000 to 150,000 distinct CDR3 sequences, 90% to 95% detected once. The sample is drawn from a study of CD8 T cells in Susac syndrome. On the study more broadly: The Susac syndrome patients were therapy-naive, on corticosteroids, or on intravenous immunoglobulin alone at blood draw. Regarding the study as a whole: Among active patients and in TEMRA cells, CD8+ clonal expansion in Susac reached its peak. TCR sequencing and HLA analysis covered a relatively small number of individuals.

The chain employs TRBV20-1 and TRBJ2-3, with TRBD2 matching 8 bases. This sequence originates from a human donor with Susac syndrome. The sample was CD8+ T cells from PBMCs. The CDR3 spells CSAISSGAVADTQYF. The CDR3 DNA reads TGCAGTGCTATTAGTAGCGGGGCCGTCGCAGATACGCAGTATTTT.